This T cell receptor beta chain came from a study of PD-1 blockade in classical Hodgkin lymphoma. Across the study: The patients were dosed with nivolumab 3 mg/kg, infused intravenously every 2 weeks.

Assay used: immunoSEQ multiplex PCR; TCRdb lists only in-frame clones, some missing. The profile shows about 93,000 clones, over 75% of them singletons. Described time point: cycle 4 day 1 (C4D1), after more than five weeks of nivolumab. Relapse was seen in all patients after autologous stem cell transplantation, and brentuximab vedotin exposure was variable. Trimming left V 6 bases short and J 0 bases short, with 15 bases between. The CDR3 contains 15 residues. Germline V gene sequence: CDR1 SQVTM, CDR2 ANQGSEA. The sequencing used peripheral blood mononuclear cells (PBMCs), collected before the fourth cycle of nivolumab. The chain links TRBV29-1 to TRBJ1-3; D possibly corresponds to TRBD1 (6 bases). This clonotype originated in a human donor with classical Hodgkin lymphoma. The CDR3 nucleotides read TGCAGCGTGGAATTGAGGACAGTCTCTGGAAACACCATATATTTT. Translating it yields CSVELRTVSGNTIYF.